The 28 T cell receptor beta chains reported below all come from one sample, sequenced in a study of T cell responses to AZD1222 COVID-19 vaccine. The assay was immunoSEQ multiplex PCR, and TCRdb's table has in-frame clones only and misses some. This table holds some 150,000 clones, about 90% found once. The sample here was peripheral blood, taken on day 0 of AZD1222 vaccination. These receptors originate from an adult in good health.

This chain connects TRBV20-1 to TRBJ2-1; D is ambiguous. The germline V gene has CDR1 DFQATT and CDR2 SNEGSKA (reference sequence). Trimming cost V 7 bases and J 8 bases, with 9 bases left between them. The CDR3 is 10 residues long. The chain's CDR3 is CSVDWDEQFF. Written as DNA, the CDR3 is TGCAGTGTCGATTGGGATGAGCAGTTCTTC.

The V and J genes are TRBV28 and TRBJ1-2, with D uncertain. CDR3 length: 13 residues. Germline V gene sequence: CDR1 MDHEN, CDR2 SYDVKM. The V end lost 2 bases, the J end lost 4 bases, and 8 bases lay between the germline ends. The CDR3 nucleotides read TGTGCCAGCAGTTTAGAGGCACCCTATGGCTACACCTTC. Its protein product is CASSLEAPYGYTF.

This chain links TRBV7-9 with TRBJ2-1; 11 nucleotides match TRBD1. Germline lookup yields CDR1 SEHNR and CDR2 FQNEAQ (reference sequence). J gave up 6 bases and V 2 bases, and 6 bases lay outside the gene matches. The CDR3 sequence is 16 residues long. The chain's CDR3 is CASSLKGTGGGNEQFF. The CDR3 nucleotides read TGTGCCAGCAGCTTAAAGGGGACAGGGGGTGGCAATGAGCAGTTCTTC.

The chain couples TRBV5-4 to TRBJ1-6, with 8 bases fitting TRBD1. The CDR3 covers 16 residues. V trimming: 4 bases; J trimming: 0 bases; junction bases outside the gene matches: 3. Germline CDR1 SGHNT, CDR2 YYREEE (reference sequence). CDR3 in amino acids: CASSPDRGSYNSPLHF. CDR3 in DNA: TGTGCCAGCAGCCCTGACAGGGGCTCCTATAATTCACCCCTCCACTTT.

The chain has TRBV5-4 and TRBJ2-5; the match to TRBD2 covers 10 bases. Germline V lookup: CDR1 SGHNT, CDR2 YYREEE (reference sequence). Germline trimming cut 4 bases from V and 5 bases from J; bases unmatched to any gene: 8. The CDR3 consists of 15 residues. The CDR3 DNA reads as TGTGCCAGCAGCCCCGCTAGCGGGAGATCGGAGACCCAGTACTTC. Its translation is CASSPASGRSETQYF.

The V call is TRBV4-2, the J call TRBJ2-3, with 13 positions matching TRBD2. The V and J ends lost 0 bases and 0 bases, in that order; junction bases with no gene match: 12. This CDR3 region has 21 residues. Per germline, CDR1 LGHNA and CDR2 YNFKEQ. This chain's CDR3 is CASSQDRTSGGFFASTDTQYF. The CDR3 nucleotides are TGTGCCAGCAGCCAAGATCGGACTAGCGGGGGCTTCTTCGCTAGCACAGATACGCAGTATTTT.

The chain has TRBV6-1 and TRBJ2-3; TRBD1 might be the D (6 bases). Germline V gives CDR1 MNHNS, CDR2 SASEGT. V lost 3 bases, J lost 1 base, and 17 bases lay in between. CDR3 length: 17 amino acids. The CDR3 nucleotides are TGTGCCAGCAGTGACCCTAGTACAGGGACCCGCACAGATACGCAGTATTTT. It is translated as CASSDPSTGTRTDTQYF.

CDR3 in amino acids: CASSFTPGQGSYEQYF. The CDR3 DNA follows: TGTGCCAGCAGCTTTACCCCGGGACAGGGTTCCTACGAGCAGTACTTC. The chain uses TRBV7-6 and TRBJ2-7; 9 bases fit TRBD1. With V trimmed by 3 bases and J by 1 base, 7 bases remained unmatched. The CDR3 has 16 residues. CDR1 is SGHVS and CDR2 is FNYEAQ in the germline V gene.

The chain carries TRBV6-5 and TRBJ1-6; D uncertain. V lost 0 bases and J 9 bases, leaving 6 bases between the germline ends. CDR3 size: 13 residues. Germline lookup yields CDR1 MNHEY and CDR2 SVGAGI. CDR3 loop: CASSYSGVSPLHF. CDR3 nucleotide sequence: TGTGCCAGCAGTTACTCCGGGGTTTCACCCCTCCACTTT.

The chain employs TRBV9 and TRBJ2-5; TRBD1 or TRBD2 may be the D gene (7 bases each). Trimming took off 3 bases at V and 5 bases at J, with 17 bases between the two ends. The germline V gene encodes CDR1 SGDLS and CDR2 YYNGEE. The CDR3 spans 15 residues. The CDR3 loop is CASSARAGGGETQYF. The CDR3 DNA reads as TGTGCCAGCAGCGCCCGTGCAGGGGGAGGGGAGACCCAGTACTTC. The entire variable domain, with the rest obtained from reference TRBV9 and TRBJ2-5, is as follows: DSGVTQTPKHLITATGQRVTLRCSPRSGDLSVYWYQQSLDQGLQFLIQYYNGEERAKGNILERFSAQQFPDLHSELNLSSLELGDSALYFCASSARAGGGETQYFGPGTRLLVL.

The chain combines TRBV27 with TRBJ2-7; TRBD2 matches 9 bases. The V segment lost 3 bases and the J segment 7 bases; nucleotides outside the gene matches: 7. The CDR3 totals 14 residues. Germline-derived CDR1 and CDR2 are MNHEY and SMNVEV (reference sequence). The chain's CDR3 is CASSFLAGIREQYF. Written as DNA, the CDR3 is TGTGCCAGCAGTTTCCTAGCGGGGATACGGGAGCAGTACTTC.

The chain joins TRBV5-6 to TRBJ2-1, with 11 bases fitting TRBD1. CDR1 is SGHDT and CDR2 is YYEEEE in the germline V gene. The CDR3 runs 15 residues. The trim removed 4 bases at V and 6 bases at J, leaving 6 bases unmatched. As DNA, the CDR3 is TGTGCCAGCAGCCTCATCGGGACAGGGGGCAATGAGCAGTTCTTC. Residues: CASSLIGTGGNEQFF. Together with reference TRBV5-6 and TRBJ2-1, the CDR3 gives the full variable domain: DAGVTQSPTHLIKTRGQQVTLRCSPKSGHDTVSWYQQALGQGPQFIFQYYEEEERQRGNFPDRFSGHQFPNYSSELNVNALLLGDSALYLCASSLIGTGGNEQFFGPGTRLTVL.

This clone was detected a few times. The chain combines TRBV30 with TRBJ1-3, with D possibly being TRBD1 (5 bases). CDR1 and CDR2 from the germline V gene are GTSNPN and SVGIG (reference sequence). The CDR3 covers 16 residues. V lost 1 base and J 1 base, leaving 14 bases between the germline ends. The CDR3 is CAWSDTGLMSGNTIYF. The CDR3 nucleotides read TGTGCCTGGAGTGACACGGGACTCATGTCTGGAAACACCATATATTTT. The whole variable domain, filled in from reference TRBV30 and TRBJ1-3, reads SQTIHQWPATLVQPVGSPLSLECTVEGTSNPNLYWYRQAAGRGLQLLFYSVGIGQISSEVPQNLSASRPQDRQFILSSKKLLLSDSGFYLCAWSDTGLMSGNTIYFGEGSWLTVV.

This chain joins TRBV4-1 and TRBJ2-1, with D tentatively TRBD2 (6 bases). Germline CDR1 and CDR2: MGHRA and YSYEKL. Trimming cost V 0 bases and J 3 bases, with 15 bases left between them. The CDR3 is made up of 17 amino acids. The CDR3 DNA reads TGCGCCAGCAGCCAAGACCCGGGGACGGAGGGCTACAATGAGCAGTTCTTC. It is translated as CASSQDPGTEGYNEQFF.

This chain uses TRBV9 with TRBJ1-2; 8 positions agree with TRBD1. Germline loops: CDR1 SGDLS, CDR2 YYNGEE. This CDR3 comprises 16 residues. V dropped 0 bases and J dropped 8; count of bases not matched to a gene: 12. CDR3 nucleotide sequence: TGTGCCAGCAGCGTAGTTTATAGGACAGGGTGGGAAGGCTACACCTTC. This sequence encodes CASSVVYRTGWEGYTF. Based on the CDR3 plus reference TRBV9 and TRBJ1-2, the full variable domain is DSGVTQTPKHLITATGQRVTLRCSPRSGDLSVYWYQQSLDQGLQFLIQYYNGEERAKGNILERFSAQQFPDLHSELNLSSLELGDSALYFCASSVVYRTGWEGYTFGSGTRLTVV.

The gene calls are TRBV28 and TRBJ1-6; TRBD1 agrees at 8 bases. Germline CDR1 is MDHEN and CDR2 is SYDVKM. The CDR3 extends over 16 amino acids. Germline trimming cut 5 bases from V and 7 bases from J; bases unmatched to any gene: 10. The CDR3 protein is CASSPPGYRGNSPLHF. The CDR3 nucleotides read TGTGCCAGCAGTCCTCCTGGCTACAGGGGGAATTCACCCCTCCACTTT.

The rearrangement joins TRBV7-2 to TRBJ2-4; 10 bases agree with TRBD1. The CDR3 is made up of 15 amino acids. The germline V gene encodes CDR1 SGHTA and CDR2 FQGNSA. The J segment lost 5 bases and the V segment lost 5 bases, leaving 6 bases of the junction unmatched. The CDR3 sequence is CASSRDRGTQNIQYF. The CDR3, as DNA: TGTGCCAGCAGCCGGGACAGGGGAACCCAAAACATTCAGTACTTC.

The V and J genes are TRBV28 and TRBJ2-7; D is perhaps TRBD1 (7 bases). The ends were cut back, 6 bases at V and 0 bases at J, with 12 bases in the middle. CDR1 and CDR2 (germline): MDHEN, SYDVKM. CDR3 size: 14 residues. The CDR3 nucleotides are TGTGCCAGCAGCCCGGGGGACAGCTCCTACGAGCAGTACTTC. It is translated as CASSPGDSSYEQYF.

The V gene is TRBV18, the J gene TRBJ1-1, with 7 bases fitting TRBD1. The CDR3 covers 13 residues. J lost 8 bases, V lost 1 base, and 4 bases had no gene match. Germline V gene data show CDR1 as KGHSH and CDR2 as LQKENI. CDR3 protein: CASSPLGTAEAFF. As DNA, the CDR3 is TGTGCCAGCTCACCACTCGGGACAGCCGAAGCTTTCTTT.

The CDR3, as DNA: TGTGCCAGCTCACCACCGAGACTAGGCGCAGATACGCAGTATTTT. Its translation: CASSPPRLGADTQYF. This chain links TRBV18 with TRBJ2-3, with a weak D call TRBD2 (6 bases). V lost 0 bases to trimming and J lost 4 bases, with 11 bases between them. Germline V CDR1 and CDR2: KGHSH, LQKENI. This CDR3 has 15 residues.

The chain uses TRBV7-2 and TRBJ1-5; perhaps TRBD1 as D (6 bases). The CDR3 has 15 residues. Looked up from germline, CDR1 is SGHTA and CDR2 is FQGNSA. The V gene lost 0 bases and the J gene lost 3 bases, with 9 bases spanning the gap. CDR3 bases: TGTGCCAGCAGCTTAGCGCGGGGGGCCAATCAGCCCCAGCATTTT. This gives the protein CASSLARGANQPQHF.

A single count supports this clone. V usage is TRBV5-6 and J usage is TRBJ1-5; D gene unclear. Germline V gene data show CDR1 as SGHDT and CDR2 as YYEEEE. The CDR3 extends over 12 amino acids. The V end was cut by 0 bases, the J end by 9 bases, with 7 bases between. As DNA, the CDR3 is TGTGCCAGCAGCTTGGGGCGGGGGCCCCAGCATTTT. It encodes CASSLGRGPQHF.

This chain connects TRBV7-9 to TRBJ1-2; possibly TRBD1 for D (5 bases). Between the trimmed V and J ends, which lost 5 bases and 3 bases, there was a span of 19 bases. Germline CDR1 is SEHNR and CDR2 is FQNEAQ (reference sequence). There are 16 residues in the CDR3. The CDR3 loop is CASSLPGTPWDYGYTF. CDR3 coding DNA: TGTGCCAGCAGCCTCCCCGGGACCCCATGGGACTATGGCTACACCTTC. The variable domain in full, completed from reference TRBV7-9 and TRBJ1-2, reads DTGVSQNPRHKITKRGQNVTFRCDPISEHNRLYWYRQTLGQGPEFLTYFQNEAQLEKSRLLSDRFSAERPKGSFSTLEIQRTEQGDSAMYLCASSLPGTPWDYGYTFGSGTRLTVV.

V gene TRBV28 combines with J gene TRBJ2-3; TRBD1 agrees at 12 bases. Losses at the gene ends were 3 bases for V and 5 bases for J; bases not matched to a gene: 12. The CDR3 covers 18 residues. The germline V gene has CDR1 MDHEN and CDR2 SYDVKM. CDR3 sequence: CASSLTELGTGGIDTQYF. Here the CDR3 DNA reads TGTGCCAGCAGTTTGACTGAGCTCGGGACAGGGGGCATAGATACGCAGTATTTT.

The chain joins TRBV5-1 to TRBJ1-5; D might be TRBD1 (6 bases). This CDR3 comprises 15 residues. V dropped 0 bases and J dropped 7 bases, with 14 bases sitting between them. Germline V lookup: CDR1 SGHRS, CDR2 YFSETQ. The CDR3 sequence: CASSLAGQWGQPQHF. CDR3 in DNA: TGCGCCAGCAGCTTGGCCGGACAGTGGGGGCAGCCCCAGCATTTT.

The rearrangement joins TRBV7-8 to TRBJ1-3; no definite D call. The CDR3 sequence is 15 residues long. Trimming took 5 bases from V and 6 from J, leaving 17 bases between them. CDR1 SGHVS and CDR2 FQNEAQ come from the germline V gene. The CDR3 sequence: CASSPTEIPSNTIYF. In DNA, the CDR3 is TGTGCCAGCAGCCCCACCGAAATCCCCTCAAACACCATATATTTT.

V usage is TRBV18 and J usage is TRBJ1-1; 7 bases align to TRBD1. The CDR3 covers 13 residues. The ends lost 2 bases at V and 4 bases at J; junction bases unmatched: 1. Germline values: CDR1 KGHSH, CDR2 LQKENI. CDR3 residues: CASSPNRGTEAFF. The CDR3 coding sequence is TGTGCCAGCTCACCAAACAGGGGCACTGAAGCTTTCTTT.

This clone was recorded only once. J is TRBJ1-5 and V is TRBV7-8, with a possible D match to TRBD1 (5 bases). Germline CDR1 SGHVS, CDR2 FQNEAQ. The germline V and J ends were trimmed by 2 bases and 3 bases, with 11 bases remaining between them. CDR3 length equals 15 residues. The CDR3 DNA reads TGTGCCAGCAGCTTATTTGGGGGGAACAATCAGCCCCAGCATTTT. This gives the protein CASSLFGGNNQPQHF. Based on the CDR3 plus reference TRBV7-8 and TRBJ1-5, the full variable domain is GAGVSQSPRYKVAKRGQDVALRCDPISGHVSLFWYQQALGQGPEFLTYFQNEAQLDKSGLPSDRFFAERPEGSVSTLKIQRTQQEDSAVYLCASSLFGGNNQPQHFGDGTRLSIL.